These 18 T cell receptor beta chains came from one sample sequenced in a study of identical twins. TCRdb itself ran the 5' RACE reads through MiXCR, one entry per CDR3 protein. The sample shows hundreds of thousands of distinct CDR3 sequences, roughly 12% of them seen only once. These data also formed part of another study, on yellow fever vaccine responses in identical twins.

Sequencing was done on a sample of PBMCs. The receptors originated from a young woman in good health.

The chain uses TRBV10-3 and TRBJ1-1, with D possibly TRBD1 on 6 matching bases. V was pared by 6 bases and J by 6 bases, with 14 bases between. The CDR3 is 13 amino acids. CDR1 is ENHRY, CDR2 SYGVKD, per germline. The CDR3 bases are TGTGCCATCAGATACAGGGTCCTCGCTGAAGCTTTCTTT. Its translation is CAIRYRVLAEAFF.

This chain joins TRBV11-2 and TRBJ2-3; D is possibly TRBD2 (5 bases). Trimming cost V 5 bases and J 4 bases, with 16 bases left between them. There are 15 residues in the CDR3. CDR1 is SGHAT, CDR2 FQNNGV, per germline. CDR3 in DNA: TGTGCCAGCAGCCCTGGGCGGGTCCTATCAGATACGCAGTATTTT. It specifies CASSPGRVLSDTQYF.

This clonotype came up a few times. This chain joins TRBV14 and TRBJ2-1, with 7 bases aligning to TRBD1. Germline lookup yields CDR1 SGHDN and CDR2 FVKESK. V was clipped by 1 base and J by 0 bases; unmatched bases: 9. The CDR3 has 18 residues. This CDR3 reads CASSQVQSGGPSYNEQFF. CDR3 nucleotide sequence: TGTGCCAGCAGCCAAGTACAATCAGGGGGTCCCTCCTACAATGAGCAGTTCTTC.

This clonotype was observed many times. The CDR3 coding sequence is TGTGCCAGCAGCAATAGTGACAGCGTGTTTTTT. Protein product: CASSNSDSVFF. The chain uses TRBV7-9 and TRBJ1-4; maybe TRBD1 (5 bases). The V and J ends lost 5 bases and 15 bases respectively, with 13 bases between them. Germline V gene sequence: CDR1 SEHNR, CDR2 FQNEAQ (reference sequence). The length of the CDR3 is 11 residues.

The chain employs TRBV10-3 and TRBJ1-1; no definite D call. The CDR3 sequence is 12 residues long. Germline lookup yields CDR1 ENHRY and CDR2 SYGVKD. V was trimmed by 3 bases and J by 4 bases, leaving 6 bases between them. This chain's CDR3 is CAISDGATEAFF. The CDR3, as DNA: TGTGCCATCAGTGATGGAGCCACTGAAGCTTTCTTT.

This clonotype was seen a few times. V is TRBV10-2 and J is TRBJ2-5; possible D gene TRBD1, 6 bases. From germline, CDR1 is WSHSY and CDR2 SAAADI. This CDR3 spans 11 amino acids. V lost 8 bases and J 5 bases, leaving 9 bases between the germline ends. The CDR3 DNA is TGCGCCAGCGAAGGGGGTGAGACCCAGTACTTC. It yields the protein CASEGGETQYF.

The chain has TRBV7-2 and TRBJ2-6; 7 bases match TRBD1. Germline V gene lookup returns CDR1 SGHTA and CDR2 FQGNSA. The CDR3 runs to 16 residues. Unmatched junction bases numbered 3, after V lost 4 bases and J lost 0 bases. This CDR3 reads CASSSGQSSGANVLTF. CDR3 DNA sequence: TGTGCCAGCAGCTCGGGACAGAGCTCTGGGGCCAACGTCCTGACTTTC.

Concerning this clonotype: At one end, the junction sequence differs from germline, possibly due to a read error. The chain uses TRBV3-1 and TRBJ1-1, with 9 bases lining up with TRBD1. The germline CDR1 and CDR2 sequences are LGHDT and YNNKEL (reference sequence). The CDR3 length is 15 residues. The CDR3 reads CASSQGWTGATEAFF. The CDR3 region has the DNA TGTGCTAGCAGCCAAGGTTGGACAGGGGCCACTGAAGCTTTCTTT.

This clonotype was counted only a few times. The chain couples TRBV5-6 to TRBJ2-5; D possibly corresponds to TRBD1 (6 bases). This CDR3 region has 15 residues. V lost 2 bases, J lost 5 bases, and 16 bases lay in between. Germline-derived CDR1 and CDR2 are SGHDT and YYEEEE. CDR3 in amino acids: CASSFGRGLGETQYF. As DNA, the CDR3 is TGTGCCAGCAGCTTCGGTAGGGGGTTGGGGGAGACCCAGTACTTC.

This chain links TRBV12-3 or TRBV12-4 with TRBJ1-1; D is possibly TRBD1 (5 bases). The CDR3 sequence is 15 residues long. Trimming shortened V by 5 bases and J by 0 bases, and 13 bases separated the two germline ends. The CDR3 DNA reads TGTGCCAGCAGTCAAGCACAGGAGATGAACACTGAAGCTTTCTTT. This codes for CASSQAQEMNTEAFF.

This clonotype has a count of ten or more. This chain joins TRBV6-1 and TRBJ1-6; D gene uncertain. V was clipped by 6 bases and J by 0 bases, with 12 bases between them. Germline V gene lookup returns CDR1 MNHNS and CDR2 SASEGT. This CDR3 comprises 16 residues. DNA of the CDR3: TGTGCCAGCAGCTCAACCACGAGCTCCTATAATTCACCCCTCCACTTT. Residues: CASSSTTSSYNSPLHF.

The genes are TRBV3-1 and TRBJ2-5; TRBD2 matches at 9 bases. The germline V gene encodes CDR1 LGHDT and CDR2 YNNKEL (reference sequence). Unmatched junction bases numbered 14, after V lost 4 bases and J lost 5 bases. The CDR3 spans 17 residues. In DNA form, the CDR3 reads TGTGCCAGCAGCCCAATGTTAGTAGCGGGGGAGGGCGAGACCCAGTACTTC. Its protein product is CASSPMLVAGEGETQYF.

The gene calls are TRBV7-9 and TRBJ2-5; no reliable D call. The CDR3 contains 14 residues. Germline lookup yields CDR1 SEHNR and CDR2 FQNEAQ (reference sequence). V gave up 3 bases and J gave up 1 base, with 9 bases separating them. The CDR3 coding sequence is TGTGCCAGCAGCTTTTTGTCCAGCCAAGAGACCCAGTACTTC. Protein product: CASSFLSSQETQYF.

This chain connects TRBV7-9 to TRBJ2-1, with D perhaps being TRBD1 or TRBD2 (6 bases each). Trimming took 1 base from V and 0 from J, leaving 13 bases between them. This CDR3 is 17 amino acids long. The V gene's germline CDR1 is SEHNR and CDR2 FQNEAQ (reference sequence). CDR3 protein: CASSLVSGGGSYNEQFF. The CDR3, as DNA: TGTGCCAGCAGCTTAGTTTCAGGAGGGGGCTCCTACAATGAGCAGTTCTTC.

This clonotype was found a few times. The chain employs TRBV6-5 and TRBJ1-2; possible D gene TRBD1, 6 bases. CDR3 length: 15 amino acids. Trimming took off 2 bases at V and 6 bases at J, with 16 bases between the two ends. CDR1 is MNHEY and CDR2 is SVGAGI in the germline V gene. The CDR3 spells CASSYTRTEPNGYTF. The CDR3 coding sequence is TGTGCCAGCAGTTACACGCGGACAGAACCCAATGGCTACACCTTC.

The CDR3 sequence is CSAPWAGGSGETQYF. Here the CDR3 DNA reads TGCAGTGCTCCATGGGCAGGGGGTTCAGGAGAGACCCAGTACTTC. V and J are TRBV20-1 and TRBJ2-5, with 7 bases fitting TRBD1. V gave up 5 bases and J gave up 4 bases; unmatched junction bases: 13. Germline V gene data show CDR1 as DFQATT and CDR2 as SNEGSKA (reference sequence). The CDR3 has 15 amino acids.

The chain joins TRBV20-1 to TRBJ2-6; no clear D. Germline CDR1 reads DFQATT; CDR2 reads SNEGSKA (reference sequence). CDR3 length: 14 amino acids. The V end was cut by 5 bases, the J end by 4 bases, with 12 bases between. CDR3 region: CSASRTVGANVLTF. The CDR3 DNA follows: TGCAGTGCTTCCCGTACCGTGGGGGCCAACGTCCTGACTTTC.

Ten or more counts support this clonotype. This chain connects TRBV3-1 to TRBJ1-1; maybe TRBD1 (6 bases). This CDR3 has 13 amino acids. With 4 bases removed from V and 5 bases from J, the gap between germline ends came to 11 bases. Germline V CDR1 and CDR2: LGHDT, YNNKEL (reference sequence). CDR3 coding DNA: TGTGCCAGCAGCCGAGGGGGGAGGACTGAAGCTTTCTTT. It yields the protein CASSRGGRTEAFF.